The 30 T cell receptor beta chains given below trace back to one sample, sequenced in a study of a mutant IDH1 vaccine in newly diagnosed glioma. Here immunoSEQ multiplex PCR was the method, and the copy in TCRdb shows in-frame clones only, minus some. This sample has roughly 71,000 clones, with roughly 85% found just once. Time point in this sample: baseline, week 1 (first vaccination visit). Treatment indicated: pre-vaccination baseline after standard-of-care therapy. Material: PBMCs, obtained from a glioma patient treated with radiotherapy, temozolomide or both. Receptors originate from a man between 25 and 39 years old with glioma.

The chain uses TRBV7-2 and TRBJ2-1; D gene unclear. The V gene's germline CDR1 is SGHTA and CDR2 FQGNSA. Trimming took 6 bases from V and 12 from J, leaving 18 bases between them. The CDR3 is 13 residues long. As DNA, the CDR3 is TGTGCCAGCAGGCGATATGGGCCGGGCGGGCAGTTCTTC. This gives the protein CASRRYGPGGQFF.

This chain joins TRBV7-2 and TRBJ2-5; 7 bases map to TRBD1. The CDR3 totals 16 residues. CDR1 and CDR2 from the germline V gene are SGHTA and FQGNSA. J was trimmed by 2 bases and V by 3 bases; bases with no gene match: 9. The CDR3 nucleotides are TGTGCCAGCAGCTTTGGTGTCACAGGGGCTCAAGAGACCCAGTACTTC. Translated, it gives CASSFGVTGAQETQYF.

V usage is TRBV29-1 and J usage is TRBJ2-1; D is unclear. Trimming took 5 bases from V and 2 from J, leaving 10 bases between them. The CDR3 length is 13 residues. CDR1 and CDR2 from the germline V gene are SQVTM and ANQGSEA. The CDR3 is CSVRVSTYNEQFF. The DNA of the CDR3 is TGCAGCGTTAGGGTATCAACCTACAATGAGCAGTTCTTC.

CDR3 sequence (DNA): TGTGCCAGTACCAGGGGTTTGGGTAATTCACCCCTCCACTTT. Its protein product is CASTRGLGNSPLHF. The gene calls are TRBV19 and TRBJ1-6; D possibly corresponds to TRBD1 (6 bases). The germline V and J ends were trimmed by 7 bases and 6 bases, with 13 bases remaining between them. From germline, CDR1 is LNHDA and CDR2 SQIVND (reference sequence). The length of the CDR3 is 14 residues.

The CDR3 DNA reads as TGTGCCAGCAGTGTCGACAGGGGGAACTATGGCTACACCTTC. It specifies CASSVDRGNYGYTF. The chain has TRBV2 and TRBJ1-2; 9 bases fit TRBD1. CDR1 is SNHLY and CDR2 is FYNNEI in the germline V gene. This CDR3 is built from 14 residues. Trimming at V came to 4 bases and at J to 2 bases, leaving 2 bases not matched to a gene. The full variable domain, in which reference TRBV2 and TRBJ1-2 provide the parts outside the CDR3, is EPEVTQTPSHQVTQMGQEVILRCVPISNHLYFYWYRQILGQKVEFLVSFYNNEISEKSEIFDDQFSVERPDGSNFTLKIRSTKLEDSAMYFCASSVDRGNYGYTFGSGTRLTVV.

The J gene is TRBJ2-1, the V gene TRBV19; TRBD2 agrees at 9 bases. Looked up from germline, CDR1 is LNHDA and CDR2 is SQIVND (reference sequence). The V gene end was trimmed by 3 bases and the J gene end by 6 bases; junction bases not matched to a gene: 6. This CDR3 contains 15 residues. This CDR3 is CASSILAGGSNEQFF. The CDR3 coding sequence is TGTGCCAGTAGTATTCTTGCGGGGGGGTCCAATGAGCAGTTCTTC.

The genes are TRBV6-5 and TRBJ2-2; 8 positions agree with TRBD1. This CDR3 is built from 15 residues. Germline V gene data show CDR1 as MNHEY and CDR2 as SVGAGI. The V segment lost 7 bases and the J segment 4 bases; nucleotides outside the gene matches: 8. DNA of the CDR3: TGTGCCAGCACCAGACAGGGGACAGCCACCGGGGAGCTGTTTTTT. Its protein is CASTRQGTATGELFF.

The rearrangement uses TRBV2 and TRBJ1-2; D is uncertain. This CDR3 contains 13 residues. Germline CDR1 is SNHLY and CDR2 is FYNNEI. V shed 2 bases and J shed 4 bases, with 8 bases lying between them. CDR3 DNA sequence: TGTGCCAGCAGTGAAAGCAGGATCTATGGCTACACCTTC. The encoded protein is CASSESRIYGYTF. The full variable domain, in which reference TRBV2 and TRBJ1-2 provide the parts outside the CDR3, is EPEVTQTPSHQVTQMGQEVILRCVPISNHLYFYWYRQILGQKVEFLVSFYNNEISEKSEIFDDQFSVERPDGSNFTLKIRSTKLEDSAMYFCASSESRIYGYTFGSGTRLTVV.

The chain couples TRBV11-2 to TRBJ2-1, with 7 bases lining up with TRBD1. Losses at the gene ends were 4 bases for V and 7 bases for J; bases not matched to a gene: 7. This CDR3 has 14 residues. Per the germline V gene, CDR1 is SGHAT and CDR2 is FQNNGV. The CDR3 coding sequence is TGTGCCAGCAGCTCCTCGGGACAGTGGAATGAGCAGTTCTTC. Translating it yields CASSSSGQWNEQFF.

This chain joins TRBV19 and TRBJ1-1, with unresolved D. The CDR3 totals 14 residues. The V gene lost 5 bases and the J gene lost 2 bases, with 12 bases spanning the gap. CDR1 is LNHDA and CDR2 is SQIVND in the germline V gene (reference sequence). The CDR3 region is CASSGRPGNTEAFF. CDR3 DNA sequence: TGTGCCAGTAGTGGCAGACCGGGAAACACTGAAGCTTTCTTT. The entire variable domain, with the rest obtained from reference TRBV19 and TRBJ1-1, is as follows: DGGITQSPKYLFRKEGQNVTLSCEQNLNHDAMYWYRQDPGQGLRLIYYSQIVNDFQKGDIAEGYSVSREKKESFPLTVTSAQKNPTAFYLCASSGRPGNTEAFFGQGTRLTVV.

The chain employs TRBV18 and TRBJ1-6; D is unclear. Germline V gene lookup returns CDR1 KGHSH and CDR2 LQKENI. V was shortened by 3 bases and J by 7 bases, with 19 bases between the two germline ends. The CDR3 covers 17 residues. For the CDR3, the DNA is TGTGCCAGCTCACCCCTGCAAATTGGACGGGAAAATTCACCCCTCCACTTT. This codes for CASSPLQIGRENSPLHF.

This sequence joins TRBV5-1 and TRBJ2-7; D possibly corresponds to TRBD2 (5 bases). The germline gives CDR1 SGHRS, CDR2 YFSETQ. The CDR3 loop spans 13 amino acids. The V end was cut by 3 bases, the J end by 3 bases, with 10 bases between. The CDR3, as DNA: TGCGCCAGCAGCTCCTATGAGGGCTACGAGCAGTACTTC. Translating gives CASSSYEGYEQYF.

This sequence joins TRBV5-1 and TRBJ2-7; D possibly corresponds to TRBD1 (5 bases). Looked up from germline, CDR1 is SGHRS and CDR2 is YFSETQ. Trimming took off 0 bases at V and 4 bases at J, with 14 bases between the two ends. The CDR3 has 15 residues. CDR3 bases: TGCGCCAGCAGCTTGGAGGAAGGTAAGGGGTACGAGCAGTACTTC. Translation: CASSLEEGKGYEQYF.

This clone was picked up one time. The V and J genes are TRBV13 and TRBJ2-1; D is unresolved. Germline assignment: CDR1 PRHDT and CDR2 FYEKMQ (reference sequence). The CDR3 is 13 residues long. Trimming took 2 bases from V and 3 from J, leaving 5 bases between them. The CDR3, as DNA: TGTGCCAGCAGCTTAACCGTCTACAATGAGCAGTTCTTC. It specifies CASSLTVYNEQFF. Full variable domain (rest looked up from reference TRBV13 and TRBJ2-1): AAGVIQSPRHLIKEKRETATLKCYPIPRHDTVYWYQQGPGQDPQFLISFYEKMQSDKGSIPDRFSAQQFSDYHSELNMSSLELGDSALYFCASSLTVYNEQFFGPGTRLTVL.

The chain carries TRBV2 and TRBJ2-7, with D perhaps TRBD1 (6 bases). Germline loops: CDR1 SNHLY, CDR2 FYNNEI. With 11 bases removed from V and 5 bases from J, the gap between germline ends came to 16 bases. The CDR3 is 12 residues long. CDR3 protein: CAGGHRVHEQYF. DNA for the CDR3: TGTGCCGGGGGCCACAGGGTCCACGAGCAGTACTTC.

The rearrangement joins TRBV28 to TRBJ1-5; no firm D call. This CDR3 contains 16 residues. V was clipped by 5 bases and J by 1 base, with 15 bases between them. Germline V gene sequence: CDR1 MDHEN, CDR2 SYDVKM. In DNA form, the CDR3 reads TGTGCCAGCAGTCCCTCGGTCGCGGGAAGCAATCAGCCCCAGCATTTT. This encodes CASSPSVAGSNQPQHF.

The chain recombines TRBV10-2 with TRBJ2-1; D is unclear. V was cut by 0 bases and J by 4 bases, with 4 bases left in between. The CDR3 runs to 13 residues. The germline V gene encodes CDR1 WSHSY and CDR2 SAAADI. The CDR3 here is CASSESGYNEQFF. In DNA form, the CDR3 reads TGCGCCAGCAGTGAGTCGGGGTACAATGAGCAGTTCTTC.

This rearrangement joins TRBV14 to TRBJ2-5; TRBD1 agrees at 7 bases. Gene TRBJ2-7 matches the end of the DNA better, so the J call may be wrong. Germline CDR1 and CDR2: SGHDN and FVKESK. CDR3 length equals 15 residues. The CDR3 loop is CASSPGQSSSYEQYF. For the CDR3, the DNA is TGTGCCAGCAGTCCGGGACAGTCGAGCTCCTACGAGCAGTACTTC.

The chain uses TRBV5-1 and TRBJ1-3, with a tentative D call TRBD1 (6 bases). The CDR3 has 18 amino acids. Trimming removed 2 bases from V and 0 bases from J, with 18 bases in between. Germline CDR1 SGHRS, CDR2 YFSETQ. DNA for the CDR3: TGCGCCAGCAGCTTAGGAGCAGGGGAATATTTCTCTGGAAACACCATATATTTT. Translation gives CASSLGAGEYFSGNTIYF.

This chain links TRBV19 with TRBJ1-6, with 9 bases fitting TRBD1. Germline loops: CDR1 LNHDA, CDR2 SQIVND (reference sequence). The V segment lost 8 bases and the J segment 9 bases; nucleotides outside the gene matches: 11. The CDR3 covers 15 residues. CDR3 sequence reads: CASGRTGDRTSPLHF. CDR3 sequence (DNA): TGTGCCAGTGGAAGGACAGGGGACAGAACTTCACCCCTCCACTTT.

The chain employs TRBV6-4 and TRBJ1-2, with D unclear. The V gene lost 9 bases and the J gene lost 5 bases, with 16 bases spanning the gap. Germline CDR1 and CDR2: MRHNA and SNTAGT. This CDR3 contains 13 residues. The chain's CDR3 is CASYGGPIYGYTF. As DNA, the CDR3 is TGTGCCAGTTACGGAGGACCCATTTATGGCTACACCTTC.

The chain joins TRBV19 to TRBJ1-6; D is perhaps TRBD1 (5 bases). V was shortened by 5 bases and J by 4 bases, with 12 bases between the two germline ends. Germline lookup yields CDR1 LNHDA and CDR2 SQIVND (reference sequence). CDR3 length equals 15 residues. CDR3 in DNA: TGTGCCAGTAGTCTCCGGGACGGATATAATTCACCCCTCCACTTT. Its protein product is CASSLRDGYNSPLHF.

The CDR3 DNA is TGTGCCAGCAGTGAACGCGTCAGGGGTGGCTACGAGCAGTACTTC. Translating gives CASSERVRGGYEQYF. The V and J genes are TRBV2 and TRBJ2-7; tentative D call: TRBD1 (6 bases). From germline, CDR1 is SNHLY and CDR2 FYNNEI. The CDR3 extends over 15 amino acids. V dropped 2 bases and J dropped 3 bases, with 14 bases sitting between them.

There are a few counts of this clone. The CDR3 loop reads CSVSDRGPNQPQHF. The CDR3 bases are TGCAGCGTTTCCGACAGGGGACCCAATCAGCCCCAGCATTTT. This sequence joins TRBV29-1 and TRBJ1-5; 8 bases map to TRBD1. Trimming took 5 bases from V and 3 from J; bases not matched to a gene: 6. Per the germline V gene, CDR1 is SQVTM and CDR2 is ANQGSEA. The CDR3 totals 14 residues. The full variable domain, rest sourced from reference TRBV29-1 and TRBJ1-5, is SAVISQKPSRDICQRGTSLTIQCQVDSQVTMMFWYRQQPGQSLTLIATANQGSEATYESGFVIDKFPISRPNLTFSTLTVSNMSPEDSSIYLCSVSDRGPNQPQHFGDGTRLSIL.

A single count supports this clone. The gene calls are TRBV2 and TRBJ1-5; unclear D gene. Germline V gene sequence: CDR1 SNHLY, CDR2 FYNNEI. The ends were cut back, 8 bases at V and 2 bases at J, with 13 bases in the middle. CDR3 length: 14 residues. This CDR3 is CASSGPNRNQPQHF. The CDR3 coding sequence is TGTGCCAGCTCGGGTCCTAACCGCAATCAGCCCCAGCATTTT.

This clone was found a few times. The CDR3 sequence is CAGSRGDDTGELFF. CDR3 DNA sequence: TGTGCCGGATCGAGGGGAGACGACACCGGGGAGCTGTTTTTT. The gene calls are TRBV19 and TRBJ2-2; perhaps D is TRBD1 or TRBD2 (5 bases each). V was shortened by 11 bases and J by 3 bases, with 16 bases between the two germline ends. The CDR3 has 14 amino acids. The germline CDR1 and CDR2 sequences are LNHDA and SQIVND (reference sequence). The full variable domain, rest sourced from reference TRBV19 and TRBJ2-2, is DGGITQSPKYLFRKEGQNVTLSCEQNLNHDAMYWYRQDPGQGLRLIYYSQIVNDFQKGDIAEGYSVSREKKESFPLTVTSAQKNPTAFYLCAGSRGDDTGELFFGEGSRLTVL.

This chain joins TRBV10-2 and TRBJ1-5, with D unresolved. The germline gives CDR1 WSHSY, CDR2 SAAADI. The CDR3 covers 14 residues. Trimming took 3 bases from V and 2 from J, leaving 8 bases between them. The CDR3: CASSEWQGNQPQHF. The CDR3 nucleotides are TGCGCCAGCAGTGAATGGCAGGGCAATCAGCCCCAGCATTTT.

The chain uses TRBV6-5 and TRBJ2-7, with D tentatively TRBD1 (6 bases). The V and J ends lost 6 bases and 0 bases respectively, with 15 bases between them. Germline V gene sequence: CDR1 MNHEY, CDR2 SVGAGI. The CDR3 is made up of 15 amino acids. The chain's CDR3 is CASSLDRTRSYEQYF. CDR3 DNA: TGTGCCAGCAGCCTTGACAGGACTCGCTCCTACGAGCAGTACTTC.

The chain is built from TRBV11-2 and TRBJ2-5, with D unclear. This CDR3 contains 14 residues. V lost 0 bases and J 5 bases, leaving 10 bases between the germline ends. Germline CDR1 SGHAT, CDR2 FQNNGV. DNA of the CDR3: TGTGCCAGCAGCTTAGATATCGGTGGGGAGACCCAGTACTTC. Protein product: CASSLDIGGETQYF.

This clone was counted a few times. The chain employs TRBV25-1 and TRBJ1-1, with D perhaps matching TRBD1 (5 bases). The V gene lost 5 bases and the J gene lost 5 bases, with 18 bases spanning the gap. The CDR3 consists of 15 residues. The germline gives CDR1 MGHDK, CDR2 SYGVNS. This CDR3 reads CASSTTGFRGTEAFF. In DNA form, the CDR3 reads TGTGCCAGCAGTACCACAGGTTTTAGAGGAACTGAAGCTTTCTTT.